This T cell receptor (beta chain) is drawn from a study of blood T cell repertoires in COVID-19. Looking at the study overall: Acute and convalescent COVID-19 specimens originated in the United States, Italy and Spain. T cells, B-cell-depleted T cells, or PBMCs supplied cDNA or gDNA.

Using immunoSEQ multiplex PCR, the repertoire was profiled, and TCRdb retains in-frame clones only, with some absent. The table records approximately 200,000 clones, 80% to 90% of them present only once. Study members were between roughly 18 and 100 years old and lived in 25 or so US regions. Germline V gene sequence: CDR1 SGHRS, CDR2 YFSETQ. This CDR3 spans 15 amino acids. V lost 4 bases and J lost 5, with 17 bases in between. The chain has TRBV5-1 and TRBJ2-3; maybe TRBD1 (6 bases). What was sequenced was PBMCs or T cells enriched from blood (not recorded which). This clonotype was sampled from a woman aged 18-29 years in a cohort exposed to, infected with or recovered from COVID-19 (not recorded which). CDR3 region: CASSRSTTTGDTQYF. Here the CDR3 DNA reads TGCGCCAGCAGCCGTTCAACCACGACAGGAGATACGCAGTATTTT.